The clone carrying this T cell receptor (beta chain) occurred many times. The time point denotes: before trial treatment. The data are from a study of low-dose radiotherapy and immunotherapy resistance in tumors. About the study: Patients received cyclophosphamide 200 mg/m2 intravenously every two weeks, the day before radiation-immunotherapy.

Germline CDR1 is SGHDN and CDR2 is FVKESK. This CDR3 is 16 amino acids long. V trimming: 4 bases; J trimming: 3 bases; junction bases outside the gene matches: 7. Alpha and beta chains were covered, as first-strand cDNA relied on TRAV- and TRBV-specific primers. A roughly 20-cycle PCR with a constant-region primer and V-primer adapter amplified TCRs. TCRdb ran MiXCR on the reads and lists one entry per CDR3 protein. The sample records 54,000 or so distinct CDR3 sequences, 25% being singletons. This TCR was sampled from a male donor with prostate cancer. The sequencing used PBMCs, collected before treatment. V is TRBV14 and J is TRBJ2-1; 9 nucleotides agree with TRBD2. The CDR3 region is CASSRFRLADYNEQFF. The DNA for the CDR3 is TGTGCCAGCAGCCGATTCCGACTAGCGGACTACAATGAGCAGTTCTTC.